The source of this T cell receptor (beta chain) is a study of post-analysis software for immune sequencing data. Findings and caveats of the study: In patients, a few TRBV segments were more frequent than in controls, with TRBV5-6, TRBV5-1 and TRBV20-1 among them.

Researchers reported that TCR beta cDNA libraries carried unique molecular identifiers. TCRdb fed the PCR reads into MiXCR, producing one record per CDR3 protein. The sample shows hundreds of thousands of distinct CDR3 sequences, roughly 46% of them seen only once. Trimming removed 2 bases from V and 6 bases from J, with 13 bases in between. Germline-derived CDR1 and CDR2 are SGDLS and YYNGEE. The CDR3 runs 14 residues. Details on this clonotype: As yet, its antigen is unknown.

This clonotype was sampled from a girl under 18 with multiple sclerosis. The sequencing sample was made of blood. J is TRBJ2-3 and V is TRBV9, with D tentatively TRBD2 (5 bases). The CDR3 sequence: CASSVDSPMDTQYF. CDR3 in DNA: TGTGCCAGCAGCGTGGACTCTCCGATGGATACGCAGTATTTT.